This entry is about one T cell receptor (beta chain). Germline V gene sequence: CDR1 MGHRA, CDR2 YSYEKL. The CDR3 contains 16 residues. This entry belongs to a study of T cells expressing NK-cell markers. Reanalyzing the 5' RACE reads, TCRdb keeps one entry per CDR3 protein, without DNA. The sample table includes 300,000 to 450,000 distinct CDR3 sequences. The chain recombines TRBV4-1 with TRBJ2-3; TCRdb returns TRBD2, unconfirmable since there is no DNA. The sample comprised blood T cells: a sorted CD56 or NKG2C T cell subset, CD4+ or CD8+ T cells, or bulk PBMC T cells (not recorded which). The receptor was derived from a man aged 18-69 years in good health. The CDR3 is CASSLSGTRGPDTQYF.